This TCR beta chain emerged from a study of T cells in localized non-small cell lung cancer. Study-wide results and caveats: Because only a single region of the tumor was sequenced, heterogeneity remains possible. Elevated blood T cell density was associated with longer overall survival. Uninvolved adjacent lung had higher T cell clonality than tumor and all other tissues.

Remarks on this clone: Its cognate antigen is unknown.

Trimming removed 5 bases at V and 0 bases at J, with 4 bases between. Germline values: CDR1 SGHVS, CDR2 FNYEAQ. CDR3 length equals 12 residues. Here immunoSEQ multiplex PCR was the method, and the copy in TCRdb shows in-frame clones only, minus some. The sample yields about 41,000 clones, approximately 86% seen once. The clonotype originates from a woman between 18 and 49 years old with stage III lung adenocarcinoma. The source was peripheral blood, collected before any cancer treatment. The chain combines TRBV7-6 with TRBJ2-5, with D unclear. CDR3: CASSEYQETQYF. The CDR3, as DNA: TGTGCCAGCAGCGAGTACCAAGAGACCCAGTACTTC. Drawing the rest from reference TRBV7-6 and TRBJ2-5, the complete variable domain is GAGVSQSPRYKVTKRGQDVALRCDPISGHVSLYWYRQALGQGPEFLTYFNYEAQQDKSGLPNDRFSAERPEGSISTLTIQRTEQRDSAMYRCASSEYQETQYFGPGTRLLVL.